This is a list of T cell receptor beta chains from one sample in a study of cytomegalovirus exposure and HLA in healthy donors. This table comes from immunoSEQ multiplex PCR, and its TCRdb copy is limited to in-frame clones, with some not included. The sample has about 150,000 clones, about 68% seen once. The sequenced material came from PBMCs. These receptors were obtained from a man younger than 30 in good health and CMV-seronegative. Each CDR3 is given with its conserved first and last residue. The D gene is left open where the match is weak. The size entry is marked missing in some rows and otherwise reads once, few, many or a size class.

D: TRBD1
V: TRBV6-5
J: TRBJ1-1
size: NA
DNA: TGTGCCAGCAGTTCCCTCAGGACAGGCCGGGCCACTGAAGCTTTCTTT
CDR3: CASSSLRTGRATEAFF

D: TRBD2
V: TRBV23-1
J: TRBJ2-7
size: NA
DNA: TGCGCCAGCAGTCCCTCGCCTTGGGGGAGGGGTTACGAGCAGTACTTC
CDR3: CASSPSPWGRGYEQYF

D: NA
V: TRBV25-1
J: TRBJ2-2
size: NA
DNA: TGTGCCAGCAGTGAGAATAGCAGGGACACCGGGGAGCTGTTTTTT
CDR3: CASSENSRDTGELFF

D: TRBD2
V: TRBV28
J: TRBJ2-7
size: NA
DNA: TGTGCCAGCAGTCATCCCGGACTAGCGGAACCTTACGAGCAGTACTTC
CDR3: CASSHPGLAEPYEQYF

D: NA
V: TRBV19
J: TRBJ2-3
size: NA
DNA: TGTGCCAGTAGTATAGCAGGGGGGCAGGATACGCAGTATTTT
CDR3: CASSIAGGQDTQYF

D: TRBD1
V: TRBV7-2
J: TRBJ2-1
size: NA
DNA: TGTGCCAGCAGCTTTACCGGGACAGGGAACAATGAGCAGTTCTTC
CDR3: CASSFTGTGNNEQFF

D: TRBD1
V: TRBV5-6
J: TRBJ2-5
size: NA
DNA: TGTGCCAGCAGCGTGGGACAGGGGGCGTCGGAGCAGTACTTC
CDR3: CASSVGQGASEQYF

D: NA
V: TRBV12-5
J: TRBJ2-2
size: NA
DNA: TGTGCTAGTGGTTTGGTAATACCGCGGGGAAGGAACACCGGGGAGCTGTTTTTT
CDR3: CASGLVIPRGRNTGELFF

D: NA
V: TRBV12-5
J: TRBJ1-1
size: once
DNA: TGTGCTAGTGGTTTGGCCATAAGGGGAACTGAAGCTTTCTTT
CDR3: CASGLAIRGTEAFF

D: TRBD2
V: TRBV10-3
J: TRBJ2-3
size: NA
DNA: TGTGCCATCAGCTTACTAGCGGGACACACAGATACGCAGTATTTT
CDR3: CAISLLAGHTDTQYF

D: NA
V: TRBV6-5
J: TRBJ1-2
size: NA
DNA: TGTGCCAGCAGTTACTCCTACCCGACAGGTCTCTATGGCTACACCTTC
CDR3: CASSYSYPTGLYGYTF

D: TRBD2
V: TRBV19
J: TRBJ2-1
size: NA
DNA: TGTGCCAGTAGCGGGGGCGGGAGGCTCAATGAGCAGTTCTTC
CDR3: CASSGGGRLNEQFF

D: NA
V: TRBV28
J: TRBJ2-5
size: NA
DNA: TGTGCCAGCAGTCCACAGGGTAATGAGACCCAGTACTTC
CDR3: CASSPQGNETQYF